The entry below describes one T cell receptor (beta chain). Its antigen is unidentified. This entry comes from a study of lymphopenia after photon versus proton radiotherapy. TCRdb's copy holds only in-frame clones and misses some; the assay was immunoSEQ multiplex PCR. The table shows roughly 36,000 clones, with 85% to 90% occurring only once. The V gene end was trimmed by 4 bases and the J gene end by 0 bases; junction bases not matched to a gene: 0. This CDR3 is 16 amino acids long. The V gene's germline CDR1 is ENHRY and CDR2 SYGVKD. Findings of the study overall: Survival link was tested only in deceased patients; proton benefit remains a possibility.

The sequenced sample was peripheral blood, obtained from a patient treated with photon-based radiotherapy. This rearrangement joins TRBV10-3 to TRBJ2-1; TRBD2 matches 13 bases. This clonotype was obtained from a woman in her fifties or sixties with pancreatic cancer. The CDR3 sequence is CAISGTSGSSYNEQFF. In DNA form, the CDR3 reads TGTGCCATCAGTGGGACTAGCGGGAGCTCCTACAATGAGCAGTTCTTC.